This note documents a single TCR beta chain sequence. This entry is derived from a study of blood T cell repertoires in COVID-19. Study context: PBMCs, B-cell-depleted T cells, or T cells were the source of the cDNA or gDNA that made up the material.

Clinical histories supplied by participants themselves formed the basis of cohort assignment. Methods used by the authors: It was from reference gene primer amplification that nucleated cell counts were estimated. The protocol was immunoSEQ multiplex PCR, while the TCRdb copy is restricted to in-frame clones and leaves out a portion. V and J calls and clone size are given by that table; D and trimming were obtained from the DNA. The table has 290,000 or so clones, nearly 90% seen once. The trim removed 2 bases at V and 5 bases at J, leaving 12 bases unmatched. The CDR3 has 17 amino acids. CDR1 MDHEN and CDR2 SYDVKM come from the germline V gene.

The rearrangement joins TRBV28 to TRBJ1-5, with 7 positions matching TRBD1. Specimen: PBMCs or T cells enriched from blood (not recorded which). The TCR comes from a woman under 30 with acute COVID-19. CDR3 nucleotide sequence: TGTGCCAGCAGTTTACCGATTCCAGGGGGATTGGATCAGCCCCAGCATTTT. Translation: CASSLPIPGGLDQPQHF.